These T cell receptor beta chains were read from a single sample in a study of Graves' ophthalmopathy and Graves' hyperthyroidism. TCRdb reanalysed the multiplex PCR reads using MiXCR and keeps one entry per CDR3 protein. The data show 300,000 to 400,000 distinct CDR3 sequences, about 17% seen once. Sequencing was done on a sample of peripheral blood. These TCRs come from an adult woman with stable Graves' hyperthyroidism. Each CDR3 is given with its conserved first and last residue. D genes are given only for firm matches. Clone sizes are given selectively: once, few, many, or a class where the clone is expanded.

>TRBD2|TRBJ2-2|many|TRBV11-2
CASSLTGTRNTGELFF
TGTGCCAGCAGCTTAACCGGGACTAGGAATACCGGGGAGCTGTTTTTT
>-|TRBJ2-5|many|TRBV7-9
CASSHPPAGRETQYF
TGTGCCAGCAGCCACCCGCCAGCGGGCCGGGAGACCCAGTACTTC
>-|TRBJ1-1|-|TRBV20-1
CSAPRGGNTEAFF
TGCAGTGCCCCTCGCGGGGGGAACACTGAAGCTTTCTTT
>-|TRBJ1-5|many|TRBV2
CASSARYRAAQPQHF
TGTGCCAGCAGTGCGCGTTACAGGGCCGCTCAGCCCCAGCATTTT
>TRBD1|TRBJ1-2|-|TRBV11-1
CASSISGTGWDYGYTF
TGTGCCAGCAGCATATCCGGGACAGGGTGGGACTATGGCTACACCTTC
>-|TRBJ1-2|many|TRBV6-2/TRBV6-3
CASSDQSRGYGYTF
TGTGCCAGCAGTGATCAATCCAGGGGCTATGGCTACACCTTC
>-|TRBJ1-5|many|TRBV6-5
CASSPRGGSNQPQHF
TGTGCCAGCAGCCCCAGGGGTGGTAGCAATCAGCCCCAGCATTTT
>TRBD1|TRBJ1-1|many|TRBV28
CASSLSFPGQGAEAFF
TGTGCCAGCAGTTTATCTTTTCCGGGACAGGGCGCTGAAGCTTTCTTT
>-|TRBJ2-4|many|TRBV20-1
CSARRFGNIQYF
TGCAGTGCTAGGAGGTTCGGGAACATTCAGTACTTC
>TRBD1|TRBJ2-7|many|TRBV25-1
CASSESGTVLSYEQYF
TGTGCCAGCAGTGAATCGGGGACAGTCCTCTCCTACGAGCAGTACTTC
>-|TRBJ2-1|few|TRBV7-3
CASRRGAGDNEQFF
TGTGCCAGCAGGAGGGGGGCGGGAGACAATGAGCAGTTCTTC
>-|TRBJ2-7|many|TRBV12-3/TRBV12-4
CASSLVVAGEGKTSSYSYEQYF
TGTGCCAGCAGTTTAGTAGTCGCTGGGGAAGGTAAAACTAGCTCGTACTCCTACGAGCAGTACTTC
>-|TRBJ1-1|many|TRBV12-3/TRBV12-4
CASNRGITNTEAFF
TGTGCCAGCAATAGGGGGATCACCAACACTGAAGCTTTCTTT
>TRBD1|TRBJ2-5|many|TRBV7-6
CASSTGQGGETQYF
TGTGCCAGCAGCACAGGACAGGGGGGAGAGACCCAGTACTTC
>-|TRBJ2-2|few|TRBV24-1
CATSRRHLWIGELFF
TGTGCCACCAGTCGAAGACACCTCTGGATCGGGGAGCTGTTTTTT
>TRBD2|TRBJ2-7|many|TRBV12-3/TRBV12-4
CASSFSSGGTYEQYF
TGTGCCAGCAGTTTTTCTAGCGGGGGAACCTACGAGCAGTACTTC
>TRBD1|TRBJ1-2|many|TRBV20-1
CSARGYDRKDRGSDYGYTF
TGCAGTGCTAGAGGGTATGATAGGAAGGACAGGGGATCAGACTATGGCTACACCTTC
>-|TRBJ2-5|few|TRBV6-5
CASSYSGGLQGQETQYF
TGTGCCAGCAGTTACTCGGGGGGACTCCAAGGCCAAGAGACCCAGTACTTC
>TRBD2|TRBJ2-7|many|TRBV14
CASSQELAESSYEQYF
TGTGCCAGCAGCCAAGAGCTAGCGGAAAGCTCCTACGAGCAGTACTTC
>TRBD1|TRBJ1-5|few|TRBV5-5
CASSLRDSQPQHF
TGTGCCAGCAGCTTGCGGGACAGCCAACCCCAGCATTTT
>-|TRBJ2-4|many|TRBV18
CASSLGKNIQYF
TGTGCCAGCTCACTTGGCAAAAACATTCAGTACTTC
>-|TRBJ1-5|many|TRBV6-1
CASSVGGAGQPQHF
TGTGCCAGCAGTGTTGGGGGGGCCGGGCAGCCCCAGCATTTT
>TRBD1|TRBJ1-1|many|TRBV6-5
CASRLGQAGPNTEAFF
TGTGCCAGCAGACTCGGACAGGCGGGTCCGAACACTGAAGCTTTCTTT
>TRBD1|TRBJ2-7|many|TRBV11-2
CASSGRDSLYEQYF
TGTGCCAGCAGCGGACGGGACAGCCTCTACGAGCAGTACTTC
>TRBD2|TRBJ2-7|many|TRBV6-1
CASSSSGSNEQYF
TGTGCCAGCAGCTCTAGCGGGAGCAACGAGCAGTACTTC
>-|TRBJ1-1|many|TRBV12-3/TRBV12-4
CASRRDLRVTEAFF
TGTGCCAGCAGGAGGGACTTGAGAGTGACTGAAGCTTTCTTT
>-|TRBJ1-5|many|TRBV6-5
CASSPGLNQPQHF
TGTGCCAGCAGTCCGGGCCTCAATCAGCCCCAGCATTTT
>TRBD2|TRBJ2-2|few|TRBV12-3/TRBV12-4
CASSFRQGLAGAGELFF
TGTGCCAGCAGTTTCAGGCAGGGACTAGCGGGAGCCGGGGAGCTGTTTTTT
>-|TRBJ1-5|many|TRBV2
CASSSRGNQPQHF
TGTGCCAGCAGTTCCCGGGGCAATCAGCCCCAGCATTTT
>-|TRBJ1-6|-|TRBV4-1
CASSQPGGNNSPLHF
TGCGCCAGCAGCCAACCGGGAGGGAATAATTCACCCCTCCACTTT
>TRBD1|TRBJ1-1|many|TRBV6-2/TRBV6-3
CASSYQGANTEAFF
TGTGCCAGCAGTTACCAGGGGGCGAACACTGAAGCTTTCTTT
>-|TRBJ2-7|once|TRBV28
CASSLSGLREYF
TGTGCCAGCAGTTTATCGGGGCTCCGGGAGTACTTC
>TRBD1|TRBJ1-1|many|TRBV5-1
CASSSSAGQVNTEAFF
TGCGCCAGCAGCTCTTCCGCGGGACAGGTGAACACTGAAGCTTTCTTT
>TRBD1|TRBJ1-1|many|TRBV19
CASSQMEGAGTEAFF
TGTGCCAGTAGCCAGATGGAGGGGGCCGGAACTGAAGCTTTCTTT
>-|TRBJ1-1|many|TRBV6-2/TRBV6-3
CASSTDRLNTEAFF
TGTGCCAGCAGTACTGACAGGTTGAACACTGAAGCTTTCTTT
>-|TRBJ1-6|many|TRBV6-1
CASSGPGATPLHF
TGTGCCAGCAGTGGCCCAGGGGCTACACCCCTCCACTTT
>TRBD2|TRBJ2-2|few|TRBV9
CASSPRTSGYTGELFF
TGTGCCAGCAGCCCCCGGACTAGCGGTTACACCGGGGAGCTGTTTTTT
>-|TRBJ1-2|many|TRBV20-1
CSARDRKRLGYTF
TGCAGTGCTAGAGATCGTAAGCGCCTGGGCTACACCTTC
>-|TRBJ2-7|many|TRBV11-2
CASSLVEAISPYEQYF
TGTGCCAGCAGCTTAGTGGAGGCGATCAGTCCCTACGAGCAGTACTTC
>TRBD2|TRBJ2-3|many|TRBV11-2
CASSGTSGSYTDTQYF
TGTGCCAGCAGCGGAACTAGCGGGAGTTACACAGATACGCAGTATTTT
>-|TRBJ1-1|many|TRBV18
CASSQSQGNTEAFF
TGTGCCAGCTCACAATCCCAGGGGAACACTGAAGCTTTCTTT
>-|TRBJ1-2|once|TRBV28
CASSLFLNYGYTF
TGTGCCAGCAGTTTATTTCTGAACTATGGCTACACCTTC
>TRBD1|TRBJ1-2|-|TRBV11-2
CASSLGQGSFHYGYTF
TGTGCCAGCAGCCTCGGACAGGGGAGTTTTCACTATGGCTACACCTTC